The 8 T cell receptor beta chains listed next were all sequenced from one sample in a study of Graves' ophthalmopathy and Graves' hyperthyroidism (dated by TCRdb to about 2018). The reads were generated on an Illumina HiSeq 2000. For repertoire sequencing, the TCR beta CDR3 regions were amplified from RNA transcripts. The first round of RT-PCR was done with HTBI primers and the Qiagen OneStep RT-PCR kit, and was followed by a second round of multiplex PCR, then size selection and purification. TCRdb reworked the public reads: Q25 trimming with fastp, MiXCR clone assembly, productive beta chains retained. Every distinct CDR3 protein forms one entry, paired with its most common genes and DNA. A total of 680,000 or so distinct CDR3 sequences appear in this sample, approximately 22% of them only once. The ten largest account for about 6.6% of the sample. Specimen: peripheral blood. The receptors were sampled from a woman younger than 35 with stable Graves' hyperthyroidism. Some clones in this sample may be carry-over from other donors' samples. Donor details come from another sample of the same person, matched by shared clones.

This clonotype was counted at least ten times. The V and J genes are TRBV6-5 and TRBJ2-7, with 9 bases that match TRBD1. The ends lost 5 bases at V and 2 bases at J; junction bases unmatched: 7. Germline CDR1 MNHEY, CDR2 SVGAGI. This CDR3 has 15 amino acids. The CDR3 protein is CASSPKDRGTYEQYF. CDR3 in DNA: TGTGCCAGCAGTCCTAAGGACAGGGGAACCTACGAGCAGTACTTC.

This clonotype came up many times. The V gene is TRBV6-1, the J gene TRBJ1-1; TRBD1 agrees at 9 bases. CDR1 MNHNS and CDR2 SASEGT come from the germline V gene. With 6 bases clipped from V and 4 bases from J, the junction kept 6 bases outside the gene matches. This CDR3 has 14 residues. The CDR3 nucleotides read TGTGCCAGCAGCCACCTGACAGGGGGCACTGAAGCTTTCTTT. Its translation: CASSHLTGGTEAFF.

This clonotype was seen repeatedly, ten times or more. V and J are TRBV19 and TRBJ1-2; D not resolved. The CDR3 extends over 11 amino acids. Germline values: CDR1 LNHDA, CDR2 SQIVND (reference sequence). The V and J ends lost 5 bases and 4 bases respectively, with 5 bases between them. The CDR3 DNA reads as TGTGCCAGTAGTTACACCTATGGCTACACCTTC. It encodes CASSYTYGYTF.

The rearrangement joins TRBV12-3 or TRBV12-4 to TRBJ1-5; TRBD1 matches 8 bases. There are 18 residues in the CDR3. V lost 0 bases to trimming and J lost 5 bases; unmatched junction nucleotides: 12. Here the CDR3 reads CASSLALRDRRIDQPQHF. CDR3 sequence (DNA): TGTGCCAGCAGTTTAGCGCTAAGGGACAGGAGAATCGATCAGCCCCAGCATTTT.

This clonotype has at least ten counts. The rearrangement joins TRBV7-2 to TRBJ1-1; D is uncertain. Germline CDR1 is SGHTA and CDR2 is FQGNSA. This CDR3 contains 15 residues. Trimming removed 5 bases at V and 0 bases at J, with 13 bases between. CDR3 DNA sequence: TGTGCCAGCAGCCTAAATGGACGGATGAACACTGAAGCTTTCTTT. Protein sequence: CASSLNGRMNTEAFF. Drawing the rest from reference TRBV7-2 and TRBJ1-1, the complete variable domain is GAGVSQSPSNKVTEKGKDVELRCDPISGHTALYWYRQSLGQGLEFLIYFQGNSAPDKSGLPSDRFSAERTGGSVSTLTIQRTQQEDSAVYLCASSLNGRMNTEAFFGQGTRLTVV.

In its sample, this clonotype was seen many times. V is TRBV12-3 or TRBV12-4 and J is TRBJ1-3; D might be TRBD1 (5 bases). V gave up 3 bases and J gave up 4 bases, with 13 bases separating them. The CDR3 runs to 15 residues. The CDR3 nucleotides read TGTGCCAGCAGTTTGGGGCCCTCGGGGGGAAACACCATATATTTT. The encoded protein is CASSLGPSGGNTIYF.

This clonotype has just a few counts. This chain connects TRBV20-1 to TRBJ2-2; TRBD2 matches at 7 bases. Germline CDR1 reads DFQATT; CDR2 reads SNEGSKA (reference sequence). The CDR3 runs to 14 residues. Unmatched junction bases numbered 10, after V lost 5 bases and J lost 7 bases. Here the CDR3 DNA reads TGCAGTGCTGGGGGGGGAGGGGCCATCGGGGAGCTGTTTTTT. Translating it yields CSAGGGGAIGELFF.

This clonotype was seen at least ten times. This chain links TRBV2 with TRBJ2-7, with 7 bases lining up with TRBD1. This CDR3 has 15 residues. Trimming took 4 bases from V and 6 from J; bases not matched to a gene: 12. Looked up from germline, CDR1 is SNHLY and CDR2 is FYNNEI. This CDR3 is CASSVSTGVSGEQYF. DNA of the CDR3: TGTGCCAGCAGTGTTAGTACAGGGGTTAGTGGCGAGCAGTACTTC. The full variable domain, its missing parts supplied by reference TRBV2 and TRBJ2-7, is EPEVTQTPSHQVTQMGQEVILRCVPISNHLYFYWYRQILGQKVEFLVSFYNNEISEKSEIFDDQFSVERPDGSNFTLKIRSTKLEDSAMYFCASSVSTGVSGEQYFGPGTRLTVT.